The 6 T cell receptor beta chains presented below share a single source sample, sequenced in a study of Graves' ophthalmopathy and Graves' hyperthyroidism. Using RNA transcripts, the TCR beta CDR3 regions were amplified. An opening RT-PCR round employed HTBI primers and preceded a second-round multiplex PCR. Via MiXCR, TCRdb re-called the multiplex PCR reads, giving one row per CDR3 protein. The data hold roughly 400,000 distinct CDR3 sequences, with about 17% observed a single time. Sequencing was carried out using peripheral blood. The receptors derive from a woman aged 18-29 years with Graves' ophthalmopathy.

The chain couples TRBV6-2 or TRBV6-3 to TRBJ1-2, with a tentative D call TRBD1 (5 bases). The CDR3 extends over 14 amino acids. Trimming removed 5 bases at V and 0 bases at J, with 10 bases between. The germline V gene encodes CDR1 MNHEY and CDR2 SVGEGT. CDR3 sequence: CASSPVGANYGYTF. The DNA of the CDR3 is TGTGCCAGCAGTCCGGTGGGGGCTAACTATGGCTACACCTTC.

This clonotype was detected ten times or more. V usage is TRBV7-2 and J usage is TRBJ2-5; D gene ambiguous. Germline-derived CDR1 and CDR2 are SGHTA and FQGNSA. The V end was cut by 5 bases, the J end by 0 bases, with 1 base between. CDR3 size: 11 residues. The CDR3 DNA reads TGTGCCAGCAGCCACCAAGAGACCCAGTACTTC. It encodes CASSHQETQYF. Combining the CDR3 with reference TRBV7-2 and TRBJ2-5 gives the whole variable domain GAGVSQSPSNKVTEKGKDVELRCDPISGHTALYWYRQSLGQGLEFLIYFQGNSAPDKSGLPSDRFSAERTGGSVSTLTIQRTQQEDSAVYLCASSHQETQYFGPGTRLLVL.

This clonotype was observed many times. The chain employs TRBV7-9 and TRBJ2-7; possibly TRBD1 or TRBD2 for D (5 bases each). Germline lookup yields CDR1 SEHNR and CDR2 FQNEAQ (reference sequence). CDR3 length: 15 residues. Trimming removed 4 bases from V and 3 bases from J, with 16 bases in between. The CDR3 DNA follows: TGTGCCAGCAGCTCCCCTATTAGGGACGGCTACGAGCAGTACTTC. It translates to CASSSPIRDGYEQYF.

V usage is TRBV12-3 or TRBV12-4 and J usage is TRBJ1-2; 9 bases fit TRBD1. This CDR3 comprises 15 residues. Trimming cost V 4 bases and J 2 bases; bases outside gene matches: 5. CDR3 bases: TGTGCCAGCAGTTGGCATGGGACAGGGAACTATGGCTACACCTTC. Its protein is CASSWHGTGNYGYTF.

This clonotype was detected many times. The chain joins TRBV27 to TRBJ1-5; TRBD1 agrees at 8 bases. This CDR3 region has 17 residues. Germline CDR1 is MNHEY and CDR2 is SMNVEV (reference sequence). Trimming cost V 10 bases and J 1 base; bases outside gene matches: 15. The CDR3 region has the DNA TGTGCCACACCTCAGGGGGCGCCCCTCGCGAGCAATCAGCCCCAGCATTTT. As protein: CATPQGAPLASNQPQHF.

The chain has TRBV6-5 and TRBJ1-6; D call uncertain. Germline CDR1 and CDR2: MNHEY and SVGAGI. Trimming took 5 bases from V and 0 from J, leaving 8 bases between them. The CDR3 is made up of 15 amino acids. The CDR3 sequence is CASSNRGSYNSPLHF. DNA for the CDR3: TGTGCCAGCAGTAACAGAGGCTCCTATAATTCACCCCTCCACTTT.